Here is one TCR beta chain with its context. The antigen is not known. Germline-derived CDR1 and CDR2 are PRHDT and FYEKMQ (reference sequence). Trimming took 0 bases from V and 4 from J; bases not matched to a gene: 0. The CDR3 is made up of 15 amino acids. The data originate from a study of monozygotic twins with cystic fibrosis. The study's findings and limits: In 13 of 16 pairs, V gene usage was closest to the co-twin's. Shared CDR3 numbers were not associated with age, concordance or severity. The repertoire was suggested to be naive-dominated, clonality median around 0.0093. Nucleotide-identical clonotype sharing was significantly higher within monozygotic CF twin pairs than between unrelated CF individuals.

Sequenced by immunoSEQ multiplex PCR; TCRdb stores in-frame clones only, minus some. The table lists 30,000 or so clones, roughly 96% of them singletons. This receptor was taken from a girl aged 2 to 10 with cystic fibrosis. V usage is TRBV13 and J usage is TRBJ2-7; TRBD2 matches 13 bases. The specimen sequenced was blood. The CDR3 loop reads CASSLGLAGGYEQYF. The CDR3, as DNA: TGTGCCAGCAGCTTAGGACTAGCGGGAGGGTACGAGCAGTACTTC.